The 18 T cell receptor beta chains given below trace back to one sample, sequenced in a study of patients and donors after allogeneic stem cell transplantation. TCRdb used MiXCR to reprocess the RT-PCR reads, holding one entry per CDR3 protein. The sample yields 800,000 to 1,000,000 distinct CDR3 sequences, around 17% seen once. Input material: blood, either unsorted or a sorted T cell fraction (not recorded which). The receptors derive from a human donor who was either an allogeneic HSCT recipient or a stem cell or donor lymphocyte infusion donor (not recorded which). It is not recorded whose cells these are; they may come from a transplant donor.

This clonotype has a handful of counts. CDR3: CSAPWAGRRLSTDTQYF. The CDR3 DNA is TGCAGTGCCCCCTGGGCGGGGCGCCGTTTAAGCACAGATACGCAGTATTTT. V and J are TRBV20-1 and TRBJ2-3; D possibly corresponds to TRBD2 (6 bases). V dropped 6 bases and J dropped 0 bases, with 22 bases sitting between them. The germline CDR1 and CDR2 sequences are DFQATT and SNEGSKA (reference sequence). The length of the CDR3 is 17 residues.

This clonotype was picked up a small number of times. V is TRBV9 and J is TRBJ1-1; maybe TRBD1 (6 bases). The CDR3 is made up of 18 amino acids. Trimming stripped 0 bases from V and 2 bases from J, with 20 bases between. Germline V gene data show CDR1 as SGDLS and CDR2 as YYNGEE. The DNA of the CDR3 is TGTGCCAGCAGCGTAGGAGGGGGGACATCGGTCGACAACACTGAAGCTTTCTTT. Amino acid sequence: CASSVGGGTSVDNTEAFF. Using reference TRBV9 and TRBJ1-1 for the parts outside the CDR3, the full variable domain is DSGVTQTPKHLITATGQRVTLRCSPRSGDLSVYWYQQSLDQGLQFLIQYYNGEERAKGNILERFSAQQFPDLHSELNLSSLELGDSALYFCASSVGGGTSVDNTEAFFGQGTRLTVV.

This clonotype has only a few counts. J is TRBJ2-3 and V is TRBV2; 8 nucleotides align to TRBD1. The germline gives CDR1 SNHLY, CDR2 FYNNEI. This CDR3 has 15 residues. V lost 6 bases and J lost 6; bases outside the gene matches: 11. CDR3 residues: CASSQQGQGSDTQYF. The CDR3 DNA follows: TGTGCCAGCAGCCAACAAGGACAGGGTTCGGATACGCAGTATTTT.

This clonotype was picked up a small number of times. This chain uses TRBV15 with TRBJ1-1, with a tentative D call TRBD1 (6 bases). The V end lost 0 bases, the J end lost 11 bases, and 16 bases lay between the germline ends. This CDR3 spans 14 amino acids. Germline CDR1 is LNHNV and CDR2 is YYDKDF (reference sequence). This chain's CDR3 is CATSRDRRGLGAFF. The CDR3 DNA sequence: TGTGCCACCAGCAGAGATCGGCGGGGGCTGGGGGCTTTCTTT.

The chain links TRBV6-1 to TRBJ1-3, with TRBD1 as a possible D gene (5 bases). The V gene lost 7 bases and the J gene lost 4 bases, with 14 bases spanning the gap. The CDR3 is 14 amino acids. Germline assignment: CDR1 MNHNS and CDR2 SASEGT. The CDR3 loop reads CASTSWGSGNTIYF. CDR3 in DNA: TGTGCCAGCACCTCATGGGGGTCCGGAAACACCATATATTTT.

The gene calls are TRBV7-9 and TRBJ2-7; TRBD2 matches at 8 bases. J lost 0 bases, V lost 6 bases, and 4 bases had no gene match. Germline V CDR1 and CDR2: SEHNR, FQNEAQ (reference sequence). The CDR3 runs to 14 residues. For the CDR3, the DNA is TGTGCCAGCAGTTTTAGCGGGAACTCCTACGAGCAGTACTTC. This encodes CASSFSGNSYEQYF.

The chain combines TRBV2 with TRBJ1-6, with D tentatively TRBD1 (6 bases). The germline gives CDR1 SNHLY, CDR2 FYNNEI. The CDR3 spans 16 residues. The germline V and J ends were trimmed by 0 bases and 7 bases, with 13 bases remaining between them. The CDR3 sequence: CASSEASTGFNSPLHF. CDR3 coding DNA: TGTGCCAGCAGTGAAGCCAGCACAGGGTTCAATTCACCCCTCCACTTT.

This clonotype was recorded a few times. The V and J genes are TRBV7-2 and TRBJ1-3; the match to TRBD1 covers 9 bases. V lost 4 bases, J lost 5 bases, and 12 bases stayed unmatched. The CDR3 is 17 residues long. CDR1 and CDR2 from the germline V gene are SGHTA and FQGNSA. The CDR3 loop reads CASSSRTGVGMRNTIYF. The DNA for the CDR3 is TGTGCCAGCAGCTCAAGGACAGGGGTGGGAATGAGAAACACCATATATTTT.

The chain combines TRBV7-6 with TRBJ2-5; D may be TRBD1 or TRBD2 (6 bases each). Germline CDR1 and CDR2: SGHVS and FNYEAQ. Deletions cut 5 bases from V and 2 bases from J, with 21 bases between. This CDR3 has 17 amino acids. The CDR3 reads CASSTLPPGARQETQYF. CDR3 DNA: TGTGCCAGCAGCACCCTACCACCGGGGGCCCGTCAAGAGACCCAGTACTTC.

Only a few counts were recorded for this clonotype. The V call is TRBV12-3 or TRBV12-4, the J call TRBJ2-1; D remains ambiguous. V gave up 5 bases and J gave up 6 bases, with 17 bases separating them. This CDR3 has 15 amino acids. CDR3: CASSRKGFVGNEQFF. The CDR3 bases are TGTGCCAGCAGTCGGAAGGGTTTTGTGGGCAATGAGCAGTTCTTC.

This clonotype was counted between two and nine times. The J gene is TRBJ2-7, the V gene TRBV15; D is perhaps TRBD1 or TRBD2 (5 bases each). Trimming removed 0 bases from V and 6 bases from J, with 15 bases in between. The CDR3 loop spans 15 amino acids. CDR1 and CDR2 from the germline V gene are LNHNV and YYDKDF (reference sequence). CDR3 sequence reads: CATSRDRSGRAEQYF. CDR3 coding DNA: TGTGCCACCAGCAGAGATCGGTCAGGGCGGGCCGAGCAGTACTTC.

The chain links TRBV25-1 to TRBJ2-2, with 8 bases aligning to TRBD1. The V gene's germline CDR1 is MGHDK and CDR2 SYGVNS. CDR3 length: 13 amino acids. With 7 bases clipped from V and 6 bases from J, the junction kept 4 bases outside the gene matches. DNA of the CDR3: TGTGCCAGCACCGACAGGGGCCCCGGGGAGCTGTTTTTT. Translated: CASTDRGPGELFF. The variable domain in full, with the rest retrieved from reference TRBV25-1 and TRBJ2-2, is EADIYQTPRYLVIGTGKKITLECSQTMGHDKMYWYQQDPGMELHLIHYSYGVNSTEKGDLSSESTVSRIRTEHFPLTLESARPSHTSQYLCASTDRGPGELFFGEGSRLTVL.

The CDR3 loop is CSARTGRGLNEQFF. The CDR3, as DNA: TGCAGTGCTCGGACTGGACGAGGGTTGAATGAGCAGTTCTTC. The V gene is TRBV20-1, the J gene TRBJ2-1, with D tentatively TRBD2 (5 bases). Germline CDR1 reads DFQATT; CDR2 reads SNEGSKA (reference sequence). Trimming stripped 5 bases from V and 7 bases from J, with 18 bases between. The CDR3 spans 14 residues.

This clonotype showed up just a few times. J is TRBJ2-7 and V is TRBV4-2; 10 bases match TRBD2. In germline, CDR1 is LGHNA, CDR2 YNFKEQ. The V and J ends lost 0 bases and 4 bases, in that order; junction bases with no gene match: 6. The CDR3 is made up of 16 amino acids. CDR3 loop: CASSQEVGTSVYEQYF. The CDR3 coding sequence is TGTGCCAGCAGCCAAGAAGTAGGGACTAGCGTGTACGAGCAGTACTTC.

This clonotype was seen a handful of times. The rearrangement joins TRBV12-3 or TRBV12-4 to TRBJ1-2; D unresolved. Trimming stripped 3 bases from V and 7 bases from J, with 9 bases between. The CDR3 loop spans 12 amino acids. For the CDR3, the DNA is TGTGCCAGCAGTTTGCACACCTCTGGCTACACCTTC. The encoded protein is CASSLHTSGYTF.

In DNA form, the CDR3 reads TGTGCCAGCAGCTCTGGGGAAAGGCTAGCAACTAATGAAAAACTGTTTTTT. Its protein product is CASSSGERLATNEKLFF. The chain is built from TRBV7-9 and TRBJ1-4, with D uncertain. CDR3 length: 17 residues. The germline gives CDR1 SEHNR, CDR2 FQNEAQ (reference sequence). V was shortened by 4 bases and J by 0 bases, with 15 bases between the two germline ends. Combining the CDR3 with reference TRBV7-9 and TRBJ1-4 gives the whole variable domain DTGVSQNPRHKITKRGQNVTFRCDPISEHNRLYWYRQTLGQGPEFLTYFQNEAQLEKSRLLSDRFSAERPKGSFSTLEIQRTEQGDSAMYLCASSSGERLATNEKLFFGSGTQLSVL.

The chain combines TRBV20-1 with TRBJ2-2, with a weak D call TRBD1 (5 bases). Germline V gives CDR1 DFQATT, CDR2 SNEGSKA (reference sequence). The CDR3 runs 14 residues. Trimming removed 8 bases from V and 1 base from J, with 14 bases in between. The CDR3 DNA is TGCAGTACCTTAGGGGATTTGAACACCGGGGAGCTGTTTTTT. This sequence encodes CSTLGDLNTGELFF.

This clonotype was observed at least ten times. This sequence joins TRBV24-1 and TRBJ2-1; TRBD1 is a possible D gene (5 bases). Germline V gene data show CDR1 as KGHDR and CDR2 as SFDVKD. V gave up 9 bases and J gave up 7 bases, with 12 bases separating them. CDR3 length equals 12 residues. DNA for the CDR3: TGTGCCACCGCGTCGCCAGGGAATGAGCAGTTCTTC. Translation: CATASPGNEQFF.